Each of the 7 T cell receptor beta chains below was sequenced from the same sample in a study of identical twins. MiXCR was run by TCRdb on the 5' RACE reads, yielding one entry per CDR3 protein. The table shows 400,000 to 500,000 distinct CDR3 sequences, with approximately 15% occurring only once. These data also featured in a second study, about yellow fever vaccine responses in identical twins.

Sequenced: CD4+ T cells sorted from blood. The receptors here all came from a young woman in good health.

This clonotype was recorded a few times. The genes are TRBV20-1 and TRBJ1-2; D call uncertain. The V and J ends lost 4 bases and 4 bases respectively, with 13 bases between them. The CDR3 runs to 13 residues. CDR1 and CDR2 (germline): DFQATT, SNEGSKA (reference sequence). The CDR3 nucleotides read TGCAGTGCTACCCCAGCATGGGGCTATGGCTACACCTTC. Encoded protein: CSATPAWGYGYTF.

The chain combines TRBV11-3 with TRBJ2-1; D ambiguous. The CDR3 spans 14 residues. Trimming took off 1 base at V and 8 bases at J, with 12 bases between the two ends. Germline V gene lookup returns CDR1 SGHNT and CDR2 YENEEA. CDR3 nucleotides: TGTGCCAGCAGCTTAGGGGTTAGCTATGATGAGCAGTTCTTC. The encoded protein is CASSLGVSYDEQFF.

This clonotype was observed at least ten times. The rearrangement uses TRBV4-2 and TRBJ2-5, with TRBD2 identical over 11 bases. Germline V gene data show CDR1 as LGHNA and CDR2 as YNFKEQ. Losses at the gene ends were 0 bases for V and 3 bases for J; bases not matched to a gene: 0. The CDR3 spans 15 residues. The CDR3 spells CASSQETSGEETQYF. For the CDR3, the DNA is TGTGCCAGCAGCCAAGAGACTAGCGGGGAAGAGACCCAGTACTTC.

There are a few counts of this clonotype. V gene TRBV29-1 combines with J gene TRBJ2-3; D gene unclear. The CDR3 is 13 residues long. The ends were cut back, 6 bases at V and 0 bases at J, with 10 bases in the middle. Per the germline V gene, CDR1 is SQVTM and CDR2 is ANQGSEA. Written as DNA, the CDR3 is TGCAGCGTGAAGATGACTAGCACAGATACGCAGTATTTT. This translates into CSVKMTSTDTQYF.

In its sample, this clonotype was seen many times. This chain uses TRBV12-3 or TRBV12-4 with TRBJ2-5, with D hard to call. The CDR3 is 15 residues long. V was cut by 3 bases and J by 4 bases, with 15 bases left in between. This CDR3 is CASSFGGSPAETQYF. CDR3 sequence (DNA): TGTGCCAGCAGTTTCGGTGGTTCACCGGCAGAGACCCAGTACTTC.

J is TRBJ2-7 and V is TRBV20-1; D is unresolved. The CDR3 has 13 amino acids. Per germline, CDR1 DFQATT and CDR2 SNEGSKA (reference sequence). With 0 bases removed from V and 2 bases from J, the gap between germline ends came to 8 bases. CDR3 protein: CSARDPPAYEQYF. The CDR3 DNA is TGCAGTGCTAGAGATCCCCCCGCCTACGAGCAGTACTTC.

V and J are TRBV30 and TRBJ1-5; 7 bases match TRBD1. Per the germline V gene, CDR1 is GTSNPN and CDR2 is SVGIG (reference sequence). The junction had 3 bases not matched to a gene; V was cut back by 5 bases and J by 2 bases. This CDR3 is 13 amino acids long. DNA of the CDR3: TGTGCCTGGCTAGACAGGGGCAATCAGCCCCAGCATTTT. Encoded protein: CAWLDRGNQPQHF.